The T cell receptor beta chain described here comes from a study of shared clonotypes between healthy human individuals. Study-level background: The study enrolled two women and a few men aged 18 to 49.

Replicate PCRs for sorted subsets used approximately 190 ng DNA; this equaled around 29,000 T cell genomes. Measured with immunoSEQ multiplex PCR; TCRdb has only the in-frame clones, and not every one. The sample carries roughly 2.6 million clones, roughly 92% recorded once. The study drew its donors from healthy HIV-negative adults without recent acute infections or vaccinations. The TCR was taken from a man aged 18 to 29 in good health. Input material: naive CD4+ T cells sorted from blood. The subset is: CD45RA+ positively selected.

This CDR3 reads CASSRGQGTYGYTF. CDR3 coding DNA: TGCGCCAGCAGCCGCGGACAGGGCACTTATGGCTACACCTTC. This sequence joins TRBV4-1 and TRBJ1-2, with 8 bases matching TRBD1. Germline V gene sequence: CDR1 MGHRA, CDR2 YSYEKL. The CDR3 has 14 amino acids. V dropped 4 bases and J dropped 5; count of bases not matched to a gene: 6.